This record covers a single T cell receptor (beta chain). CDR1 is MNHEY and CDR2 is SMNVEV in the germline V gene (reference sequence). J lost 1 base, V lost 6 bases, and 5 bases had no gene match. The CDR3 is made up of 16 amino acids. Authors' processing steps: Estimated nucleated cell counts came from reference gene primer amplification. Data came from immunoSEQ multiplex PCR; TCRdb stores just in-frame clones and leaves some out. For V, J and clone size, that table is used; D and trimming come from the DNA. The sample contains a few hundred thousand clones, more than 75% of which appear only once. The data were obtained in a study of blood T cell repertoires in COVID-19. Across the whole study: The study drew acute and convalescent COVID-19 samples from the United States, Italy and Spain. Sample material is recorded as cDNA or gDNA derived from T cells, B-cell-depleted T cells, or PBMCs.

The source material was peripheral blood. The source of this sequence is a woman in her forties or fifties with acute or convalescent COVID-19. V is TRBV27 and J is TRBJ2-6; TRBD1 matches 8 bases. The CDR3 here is CASRDRALSGANVLTF. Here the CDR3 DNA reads TGTGCCAGCAGGGACAGGGCCTTGTCTGGGGCCAACGTCCTGACTTTC.